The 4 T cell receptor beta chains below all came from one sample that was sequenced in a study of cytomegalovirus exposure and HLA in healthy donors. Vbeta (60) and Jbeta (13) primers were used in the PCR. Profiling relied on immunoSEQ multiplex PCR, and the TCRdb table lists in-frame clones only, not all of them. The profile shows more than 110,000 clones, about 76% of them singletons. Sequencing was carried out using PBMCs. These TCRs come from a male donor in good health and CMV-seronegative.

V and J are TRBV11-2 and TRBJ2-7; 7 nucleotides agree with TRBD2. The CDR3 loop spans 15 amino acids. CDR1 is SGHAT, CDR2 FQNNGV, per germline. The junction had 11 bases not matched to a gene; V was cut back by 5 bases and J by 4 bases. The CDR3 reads CASSEGGGSSYEQYF. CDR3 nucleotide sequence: TGTGCCAGCAGCGAGGGTGGCGGGAGTAGTTACGAGCAGTACTTC.

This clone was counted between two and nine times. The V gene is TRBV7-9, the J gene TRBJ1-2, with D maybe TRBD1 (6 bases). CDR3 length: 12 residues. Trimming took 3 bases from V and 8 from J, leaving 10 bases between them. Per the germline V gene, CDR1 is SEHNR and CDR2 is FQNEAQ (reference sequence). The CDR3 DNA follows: TGTGCCAGCAGCTTTCGGACAGCGGGCTACACCTTC. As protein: CASSFRTAGYTF.

The CDR3 nucleotides are TGTGCCAGCAGCGGTGAGGGAGGAAATCAGCCCCAGCATTTT. Protein sequence: CASSGEGGNQPQHF. The V call is TRBV2, the J call TRBJ1-5; D is uncertain. Germline CDR1 is SNHLY and CDR2 is FYNNEI. The CDR3 sequence is 14 residues long. Trimming removed 6 bases at V and 4 bases at J, with 13 bases between. The full variable domain, in which reference TRBV2 and TRBJ1-5 provide the parts outside the CDR3, is EPEVTQTPSHQVTQMGQEVILRCVPISNHLYFYWYRQILGQKVEFLVSFYNNEISEKSEIFDDQFSVERPDGSNFTLKIRSTKLEDSAMYFCASSGEGGNQPQHFGDGTRLSIL.

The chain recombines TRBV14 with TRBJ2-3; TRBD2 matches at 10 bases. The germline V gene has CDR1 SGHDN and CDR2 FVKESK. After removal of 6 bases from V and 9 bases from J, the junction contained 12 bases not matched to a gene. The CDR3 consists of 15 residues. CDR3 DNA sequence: TGTGCCAGCAGGGACCTAGCGGGGGCCTTAGGAACGCAGTATTTT. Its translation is CASRDLAGALGTQYF. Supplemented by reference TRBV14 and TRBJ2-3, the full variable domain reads EAGVTQFPSHSVIEKGQTVTLRCDPISGHDNLYWYRRVMGKEIKFLLHFVKESKQDESGMPNNRFLAERTGGTYSTLKVQPAELEDSGVYFCASRDLAGALGTQYFGPGTRLTVL.